These 21 T cell receptor beta chains came from one sample sequenced in a study of cytomegalovirus exposure and HLA in healthy donors. The PCR ran on 60 Vbeta and 13 Jbeta primers. Libraries were prepared by immunoSEQ multiplex PCR; TCRdb keeps only in-frame clonotypes and omits some of them. The table lists 130,000 or so clones, roughly 77% of them singletons. Sequenced: PBMCs. These receptors were obtained from a man between 40 and 49 years old in good health and CMV-seronegative.

This clone was observed a handful of times. This chain uses TRBV28 with TRBJ2-7; 8 bases align to TRBD2. CDR3 length: 17 residues. The ends lost 6 bases at V and 7 bases at J; junction bases unmatched: 20. CDR1 is MDHEN, CDR2 SYDVKM, per germline. As DNA, the CDR3 is TGTGCCAGCAGCTCGATCCGGACAGCCCGGGGCGGGGGGGAGCAGTACTTC. Translation: CASSSIRTARGGGEQYF.

The chain combines TRBV28 with TRBJ1-4; D not resolved. V lost 9 bases, J lost 10 bases, and 21 bases lay in between. Per the germline V gene, CDR1 is MDHEN and CDR2 is SYDVKM. The CDR3 has 14 residues. Written as DNA, the CDR3 is TGTGCCAGTGAATACAGAAACGATCGGGGAAAACTGTTTTTT. As protein: CASEYRNDRGKLFF.

The rearrangement joins TRBV19 to TRBJ2-6; 7 nucleotides align to TRBD1. The trim removed 7 bases at V and 4 bases at J, leaving 4 bases unmatched. The germline CDR1 and CDR2 sequences are LNHDA and SQIVND (reference sequence). The CDR3 has 14 residues. This CDR3 is CASNRGGGANVLTF. The CDR3 DNA is TGTGCCAGTAACAGGGGTGGCGGGGCCAACGTCCTGACTTTC. The full variable domain, in which reference TRBV19 and TRBJ2-6 provide the parts outside the CDR3, is DGGITQSPKYLFRKEGQNVTLSCEQNLNHDAMYWYRQDPGQGLRLIYYSQIVNDFQKGDIAEGYSVSREKKESFPLTVTSAQKNPTAFYLCASNRGGGANVLTFGAGSRLTVL.

The rearrangement links TRBV6-5 to TRBJ2-7; 7 bases fit TRBD1. This CDR3 contains 14 residues. Germline V lookup: CDR1 MNHEY, CDR2 SVGAGI. V shed 2 bases, J shed 3 bases, and the junction held 4 bases outside the gene matches. The CDR3: CASSYQTGLYEQYF. CDR3 DNA sequence: TGTGCCAGCAGTTACCAGACAGGGCTCTACGAGCAGTACTTC.

The chain is built from TRBV6-1 and TRBJ2-1, with 10 bases lining up with TRBD2. Germline assignment: CDR1 MNHNS and CDR2 SASEGT. V trimming: 0 bases; J trimming: 7 bases; junction bases outside the gene matches: 15. The CDR3 consists of 19 residues. CDR3 residues: CASSEAIGGLAGAGNEQFF. The DNA of the CDR3 is TGTGCCAGCAGTGAAGCTATCGGTGGGCTAGCGGGGGCCGGGAATGAGCAGTTCTTC.

As to this clone: One junction end does not reproduce the germline sequence, and a read error may be involved. This chain uses TRBV2 with TRBJ2-6; D may be TRBD1 (5 bases). This CDR3 is built from 14 residues. CDR1 and CDR2 from the germline V gene are SNHLY and FYNNEI. The CDR3 here is CASKAVSGANGLTF. The DNA of the CDR3 is TGTGCCAGCAAGGCGGTATCTGGGGCCAACGGCCTGACTTTC.

The V call is TRBV27, the J call TRBJ1-2; maybe TRBD1 (5 bases). The CDR3 consists of 13 residues. The V gene lost 8 bases and the J gene lost 7 bases, with 17 bases spanning the gap. CDR1 is MNHEY and CDR2 is SMNVEV in the germline V gene (reference sequence). CDR3 nucleotides: TGTGCCAGCCGGCCCCCAGGGTGGAGTGGCTACACCTTC. Encoded protein: CASRPPGWSGYTF.

This chain uses TRBV19 with TRBJ2-2; 7 bases agree with TRBD1. V lost 4 bases and J lost 5; bases outside the gene matches: 4. Germline values: CDR1 LNHDA, CDR2 SQIVND (reference sequence). The CDR3 spans 14 residues. DNA for the CDR3: TGTGCCAGTAGTAGACCGACAGGGACCGGGGAGCTGTTTTTT. Its translation: CASSRPTGTGELFF. The entire variable domain, with the rest obtained from reference TRBV19 and TRBJ2-2, is as follows: DGGITQSPKYLFRKEGQNVTLSCEQNLNHDAMYWYRQDPGQGLRLIYYSQIVNDFQKGDIAEGYSVSREKKESFPLTVTSAQKNPTAFYLCASSRPTGTGELFFGEGSRLTVL.

This chain uses TRBV7-2 with TRBJ2-3, with TRBD2 as a possible D gene (5 bases). Trimming left V 8 bases short and J 1 base short, with 10 bases between. Germline CDR1 is SGHTA and CDR2 is FQGNSA. The CDR3 extends over 13 amino acids. CDR3 sequence reads: CASRLGGTDTQYF. The CDR3, as DNA: TGTGCCAGCCGACTCGGGGGCACAGATACGCAGTATTTT. Full variable domain (outside the CDR3, taken from reference TRBV7-2 and TRBJ2-3): GAGVSQSPSNKVTEKGKDVELRCDPISGHTALYWYRQSLGQGLEFLIYFQGNSAPDKSGLPSDRFSAERTGGSVSTLTIQRTQQEDSAVYLCASRLGGTDTQYFGPGTRLTVL.

The chain links TRBV6-1 to TRBJ1-5, with D uncertain. The CDR3 consists of 14 residues. The V gene's germline CDR1 is MNHNS and CDR2 SASEGT. V lost 5 bases, J lost 11 bases, and 19 bases lay in between. In DNA form, the CDR3 reads TGTGCCAGCAGTACCTCGGCGGAGGGCGGGACCCAGCATTTT. Translated, it gives CASSTSAEGGTQHF.

This clone was seen just once. This chain joins TRBV7-2 and TRBJ2-1, with 13 bases identical to TRBD2. CDR1 and CDR2 from the germline V gene are SGHTA and FQGNSA. The CDR3 has 15 residues. J lost 8 bases, V lost 6 bases, and 7 bases had no gene match. In DNA, the CDR3 is TGTGCCAGCAGTTTACTAGCGGGGGGGCCCGATGAGCAGTTCTTC. Protein product: CASSLLAGGPDEQFF.

The chain carries TRBV28 and TRBJ2-7, with TRBD1 as a possible D gene (6 bases). CDR1 is MDHEN and CDR2 is SYDVKM in the germline V gene. V shed 5 bases and J shed 5 bases, with 16 bases lying between them. This CDR3 spans 14 amino acids. This chain's CDR3 is CASSRNQGNNEQYF. DNA for the CDR3: TGTGCCAGCAGTCGGAATCAGGGGAACAACGAGCAGTACTTC.

This clone was seen once. The chain uses TRBV4-2 and TRBJ1-2; 8 bases match TRBD1. Losses at the gene ends were 4 bases for V and 3 bases for J; bases not matched to a gene: 13. The CDR3 is made up of 17 amino acids. CDR1 and CDR2 (germline): LGHNA, YNFKEQ. DNA of the CDR3: TGTGCCAGCAGCCGGCCCCGGGACAGGCTTGCTGACTATGGCTACACCTTC. Translating gives CASSRPRDRLADYGYTF.

This chain links TRBV7-8 with TRBJ1-1; 11 bases map to TRBD1. Germline values: CDR1 SGHVS, CDR2 FQNEAQ. V trimming: 5 bases; J trimming: 3 bases; junction bases outside the gene matches: 2. The length of the CDR3 is 14 residues. The CDR3 DNA reads as TGTGCCAGCAGCCCGGGACAGGGGGACACTGAAGCTTTCTTT. Amino acid sequence: CASSPGQGDTEAFF.

This chain uses TRBV10-3 with TRBJ2-7; D uncertain. The V gene lost 0 bases and the J gene lost 0 bases, with 12 bases spanning the gap. This CDR3 comprises 16 residues. Germline CDR1 is ENHRY and CDR2 is SYGVKD. The CDR3 sequence is CAISESRSSSSYEQYF. Written as DNA, the CDR3 is TGTGCCATCAGTGAGTCTCGGTCCTCAAGCTCCTACGAGCAGTACTTC.

The chain employs TRBV15 and TRBJ2-3, with 8 bases that match TRBD2. J gave up 3 bases and V 5 bases, and 4 bases lay outside the gene matches. The CDR3 is 14 residues long. Germline V gives CDR1 LNHNV, CDR2 YYDKDF (reference sequence). CDR3 nucleotides: TGTGCCACCAGCGGGACTAGGGGTACAGATACGCAGTATTTT. Translating gives CATSGTRGTDTQYF.

The J gene is TRBJ2-7, the V gene TRBV9, with 8 bases identical to TRBD1. CDR3 size: 15 residues. V gave up 4 bases and J gave up 4 bases; unmatched junction bases: 10. Germline V gives CDR1 SGDLS, CDR2 YYNGEE. CDR3 sequence: CASSLRPGQAYEQYF. The DNA for the CDR3 is TGTGCCAGCAGCTTGCGGCCGGGACAGGCGTACGAGCAGTACTTC.

The chain employs TRBV9 and TRBJ2-1, with a weak D call TRBD2 (5 bases). Germline values: CDR1 SGDLS, CDR2 YYNGEE. This CDR3 spans 14 amino acids. V dropped 4 bases and J dropped 6 bases, with 14 bases sitting between them. Written as DNA, the CDR3 is TGTGCCAGCAGCCCGGGGTACAGTGGCAATGAGCAGTTCTTC. Protein: CASSPGYSGNEQFF.

This chain joins TRBV4-3 and TRBJ2-2; TRBD2 matches 9 bases. The CDR3 has 16 amino acids. The junction had 9 bases not matched to a gene; V was cut back by 6 bases and J by 4 bases. The germline V gene has CDR1 LGHNA and CDR2 YSLEER. The DNA for the CDR3 is TGCGCCAGCAGTTTGCGGGAGGGCCCTTCCACCGGGGAGCTGTTTTTT. Protein: CASSLREGPSTGELFF.

The gene calls are TRBV6-5 and TRBJ2-3; 14 positions agree with TRBD2. This CDR3 spans 15 amino acids. J gave up 6 bases and V 6 bases, and 5 bases lay outside the gene matches. Looked up from germline, CDR1 is MNHEY and CDR2 is SVGAGI. The CDR3 nucleotides are TGTGCCAGCAGGGGACTAGCGGGAGTGTCTGATACGCAGTATTTT. This sequence encodes CASRGLAGVSDTQYF.

V and J are TRBV9 and TRBJ2-3; TRBD2 might be the D (6 bases). Per germline, CDR1 SGDLS and CDR2 YYNGEE. The CDR3 sequence is 18 residues long. Trimming took 0 bases from V and 6 from J, leaving 23 bases between them. In DNA form, the CDR3 reads TGTGCCAGCAGCGTAGATGGGACGACGGGGGATTTCCCCGATACGCAGTATTTT. Translating it yields CASSVDGTTGDFPDTQYF.